The clone carrying this T cell receptor (beta chain) was recorded many times. The data were taken from a study of T cells after yellow fever vaccination. In TCRdb, the 5' RACE reads were re-called with MiXCR into one record per CDR3 protein. The table includes a few hundred thousand distinct CDR3 sequences, less than 20% detected once. The CDR3 covers 12 residues. CDR1 is SEHNR and CDR2 is FQNEAQ in the germline V gene (reference sequence). Trimming cost V 5 bases and J 6 bases, with 7 bases left between them. This receptor was obtained from a man aged 18 to 29 who received the YFV17D yellow fever vaccine. The specimen comprised PBMCs, sampled about 5 days after the first yellow fever vaccination. This sequence joins TRBV7-9 and TRBJ1-4; D gene uncertain. This CDR3 reads CASSAEYEKLFF. In nucleotides, the CDR3 is TGTGCCAGCAGCGCGGAGTATGAAAAACTGTTTTTT.